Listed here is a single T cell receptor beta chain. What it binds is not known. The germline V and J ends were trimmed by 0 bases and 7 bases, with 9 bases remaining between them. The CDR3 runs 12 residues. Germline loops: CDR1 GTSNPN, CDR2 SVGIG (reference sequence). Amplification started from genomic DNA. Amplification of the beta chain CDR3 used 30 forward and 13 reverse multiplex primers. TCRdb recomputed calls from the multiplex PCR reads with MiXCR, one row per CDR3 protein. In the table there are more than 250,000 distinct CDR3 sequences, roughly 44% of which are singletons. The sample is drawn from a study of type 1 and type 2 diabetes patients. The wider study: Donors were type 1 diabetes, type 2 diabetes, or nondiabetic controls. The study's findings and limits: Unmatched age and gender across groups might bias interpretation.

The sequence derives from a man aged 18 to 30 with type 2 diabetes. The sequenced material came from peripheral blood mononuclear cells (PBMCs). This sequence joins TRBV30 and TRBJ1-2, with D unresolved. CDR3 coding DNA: TGTGCCTGGAGTGTAGAAGGAGGTGGCTACACCTTC. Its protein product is CAWSVEGGGYTF.